This record covers a single T cell receptor beta chain. Germline V gene sequence: CDR1 LGHNT, CDR2 FRNRAP. The CDR3 length is 16 residues. Trimming removed 2 bases from V and 3 bases from J; junction bases left unmatched: 5. These data originate in a study of cytomegalovirus exposure and HLA in healthy donors. The PCR ran on 60 Vbeta and 13 Jbeta primers. Repertoires were generated with immunoSEQ multiplex PCR, while TCRdb's copy carries only in-frame clones and drops some. This table holds about 130,000 clones, 70% to 85% found once. This sequence originates from a boy aged 5-17 years in good health and CMV-seronegative. Sequencing used PBMCs. This chain connects TRBV12-5 to TRBJ2-1, with TRBD1 matching over 9 bases. The CDR3 DNA sequence: TGTGCTAGTGGTTTGCCACCGGGACAGGGCTACAATGAGCAGTTCTTC. The encoded protein is CASGLPPGQGYNEQFF.